This passage covers 9 T cell receptor beta chains from one sample sequenced in a study of graft-versus-host responses after intestinal transplantation. TCRdb's copy holds only in-frame clones and misses some; the assay was immunoSEQ multiplex PCR. The sample lists 85,000 to 100,000 clones; roughly 86% were seen once. Sequencing used PBMCs, obtained 255 days after intestinal transplant. These receptors were taken from a human patient who received an intestinal transplant, so some T cells may come from the graft donor.

The rearrangement uses TRBV7-2 and TRBJ2-7; 10 bases match TRBD2. Germline values: CDR1 SGHTA, CDR2 FQGNSA. J gave up 12 bases and V 0 bases, and 11 bases lay outside the gene matches. The CDR3 sequence is 15 residues long. The CDR3 protein is CASSLAAGLAVGSYF. CDR3 in DNA: TGTGCCAGCAGCTTAGCCGCCGGACTAGCGGTAGGGTCGTACTTC.

The genes are TRBV7-3 and TRBJ1-1; TRBD1 matches 10 bases. Germline assignment: CDR1 SGHTA and CDR2 FQGTGA. V trimming: 6 bases; J trimming: 3 bases; junction bases outside the gene matches: 10. The length of the CDR3 is 16 residues. DNA for the CDR3: TGTGCCAGCAGTTTCCCGATCGGGACAGGGGACACTGAAGCTTTCTTT. As protein: CASSFPIGTGDTEAFF.

The rearrangement links TRBV29-1 to TRBJ1-5; 11 nucleotides line up with TRBD1. Trimming cost V 6 bases and J 3 bases; bases outside gene matches: 4. CDR3 length: 14 residues. Germline V lookup: CDR1 SQVTM, CDR2 ANQGSEA. Here the CDR3 reads CSVWTGGVNQPQHF. The CDR3 coding sequence is TGCAGCGTCTGGACAGGGGGCGTCAATCAGCCCCAGCATTTT.

This chain uses TRBV5-1 with TRBJ2-3; the match to TRBD2 covers 8 bases. Germline trimming cut 0 bases from V and 5 bases from J; bases unmatched to any gene: 5. Germline V gives CDR1 SGHRS, CDR2 YFSETQ. The CDR3 extends over 15 amino acids. The CDR3 loop reads CASSLAGGPGDTQYF. The CDR3 DNA reads as TGCGCCAGCAGCTTGGCGGGAGGGCCGGGAGATACGCAGTATTTT.

The chain combines TRBV6-5 with TRBJ1-2; no clear D. Germline V gives CDR1 MNHEY, CDR2 SVGAGI. This CDR3 spans 13 amino acids. Trimming took 6 bases from V and 8 from J, leaving 16 bases between them. In nucleotides, the CDR3 is TGTGCCAGCAGGGAAAAGGGAATAGGGGGCTACACCTTC. Translation gives CASREKGIGGYTF.

The J gene is TRBJ2-7, the V gene TRBV5-4, with TRBD2 as a possible D gene (6 bases). This CDR3 is built from 15 residues. The germline V gene has CDR1 SGHNT and CDR2 YYREEE (reference sequence). Trimming removed 0 bases from V and 0 bases from J, with 10 bases in between. As DNA, the CDR3 is TGTGCCAGCAGCTTGGACGTCGGGGGCTCCTACGAGCAGTACTTC. Translation gives CASSLDVGGSYEQYF.

J is TRBJ1-1 and V is TRBV2; D is undetermined. The germline V gene has CDR1 SNHLY and CDR2 FYNNEI. V was trimmed by 8 bases and J by 0 bases, leaving 7 bases between them. This CDR3 has 12 amino acids. CDR3 loop: CASGLMNTEAFF. The DNA of the CDR3 is TGTGCCAGCGGACTCATGAACACTGAAGCTTTCTTT.

The CDR3 coding sequence is TGTGCCAGCAGGAACGGGAGAACAGATACGCAGTATTTT. Translation gives CASRNGRTDTQYF. The chain combines TRBV7-8 with TRBJ2-3; D is perhaps TRBD2 (6 bases). V was shortened by 6 bases and J by 3 bases, with 10 bases between the two germline ends. CDR3 length equals 13 residues. The germline V gene has CDR1 SGHVS and CDR2 FQNEAQ.

The chain recombines TRBV18 with TRBJ1-1; no clear D gene. The V gene's germline CDR1 is KGHSH and CDR2 LQKENI. This CDR3 contains 14 residues. The V gene lost 6 bases and the J gene lost 5 bases, with 16 bases spanning the gap. The CDR3 reads CASSLSRPGTEAFF. CDR3 DNA: TGTGCCAGCTCTCTTAGCCGACCGGGGACTGAAGCTTTCTTT.